The following is a T cell receptor beta chain sequence with its context. The antigen is undetermined. Clones were sequenced by immunoSEQ multiplex PCR, and TCRdb holds only the in-frame ones, with some missing. The repertoire holds some 30,000 clones, with approximately 90% as singletons. This record comes from a study of T cells in localized non-small cell lung cancer. General study points: Longer overall survival was associated with a higher density of T cells in the blood. Within adjacent lung there appeared a median around 55 of the top 100 tumor clones.

V lost 2 bases to trimming and J lost 3 bases, with 20 bases between them. The germline CDR1 and CDR2 sequences are MNHNS and SASEGT. The CDR3 sequence is 17 residues long. The J gene is TRBJ2-7, the V gene TRBV6-1, with D possibly matching TRBD1 (6 bases). This sequence was found in a female donor of 60 years or more with stage II lung adenocarcinoma. Sequencing used peripheral blood mononuclear cells, obtained before any cancer treatment. The CDR3 DNA sequence: TGTGCCAGCAGTGAACCGCAGGGGAAAAACACCTTCTACGAGCAGTACTTC. Translating it yields CASSEPQGKNTFYEQYF.